Ten or more counts support the clone carrying this T cell receptor (beta chain). Authors' data handling: Estimated nucleated cell counts came from reference gene primer amplification. Measured with immunoSEQ multiplex PCR; TCRdb has only the in-frame clones, and not every one. Clonal size and the V and J genes are those of that table, whereas D and trimming came from the DNA. The table shows some 200,000 clones, with around 80% occurring only once. The sample originates from a study of blood T cell repertoires in COVID-19. Study information: From T cells, B-cell-depleted T cells, or PBMCs came the material, which was cDNA or gDNA.

From germline, CDR1 is MNHEY and CDR2 SMNVEV (reference sequence). Trimming removed 4 bases from V and 5 bases from J, with 14 bases in between. The CDR3 is made up of 14 amino acids. This chain uses TRBV27 with TRBJ1-2; D perhaps matches TRBD1 (6 bases). This TCR was recovered from a human donor in a cohort sampled during active COVID-19. What was sequenced was peripheral blood. The CDR3 reads CASSYSQGAYGYTF. The CDR3, as DNA: TGTGCCAGCAGTTATTCACAGGGAGCTTATGGCTACACCTTC.